This T cell receptor beta chain was identified in a study of blood T cell repertoires in COVID-19. Produced via immunoSEQ multiplex PCR; TCRdb's table is partial and in-frame only. There are about 67,000 clones in the sample; roughly 90% occur only once, and around 1.2% lies in the top ten. Per germline, CDR1 MNHEY and CDR2 SVGAGI. The ends lost 6 bases at V and 4 bases at J; junction bases unmatched: 10. This CDR3 has 15 residues. The chain links TRBV6-5 to TRBJ2-7; 9 bases agree with TRBD1. This clonotype was obtained from a woman aged 55-69 years with acute or convalescent COVID-19. Input material: peripheral blood. The CDR3, as DNA: TGTGCCAGCAGGAAATATCGGACAGGGGATTACGAGCAGTACGTC. Residues: CASRKYRTGDYEQYV.